The clone carrying this T cell receptor beta chain was observed a single time. Its antigen is currently unknown. Germline CDR1 is PRHDT and CDR2 is FYEKMQ (reference sequence). The CDR3 covers 14 residues. The V and J ends lost 3 bases and 13 bases respectively, with 21 bases between them. Sequencing relied on a cDNA template that was reverse transcribed from extracted RNA. Measured with immunoSEQ multiplex PCR; TCRdb has only the in-frame clones, and not every one. The sample has 90,000 to 100,000 clones; roughly two fifths are singletons. This record comes from a study of CD8+ T cells in alopecia areata. Whole-study context: The tofacitinib course ran for 6 to 18 months and was followed by 6 months off drug.

The study's findings and limits: Researchers report lesional scalp, most notably alopecia totalis/universalis, outstripped normal scalp in clonality.

In alopecia areata patients, both lesional scalp punch biopsies and peripheral blood were collected. The chain carries TRBV13 and TRBJ1-2; TRBD1 is a possible D gene (5 bases). This TCR derives from a human donor with alopecia areata. The sequenced sample consisted of CD4+ T cells sorted from blood. The CDR3 DNA reads TGTGCCAGCAGCTTTGGGGGGTCAAGACGTAGGTGCACCTTC. It yields the protein CASSFGGSRRRCTF.